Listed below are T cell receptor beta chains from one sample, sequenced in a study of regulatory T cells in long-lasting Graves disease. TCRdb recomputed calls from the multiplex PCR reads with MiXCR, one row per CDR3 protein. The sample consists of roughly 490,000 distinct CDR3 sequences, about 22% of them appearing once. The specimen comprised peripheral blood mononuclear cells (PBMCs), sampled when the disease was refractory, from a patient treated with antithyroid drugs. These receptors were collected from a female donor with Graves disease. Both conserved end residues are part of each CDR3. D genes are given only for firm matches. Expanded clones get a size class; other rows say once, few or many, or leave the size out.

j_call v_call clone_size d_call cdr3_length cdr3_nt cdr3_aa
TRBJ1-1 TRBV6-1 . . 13 TGTGCCAGCAGCCCCGAGGGATACACTGAAGCTTTCTTT CASSPEGYTEAFF
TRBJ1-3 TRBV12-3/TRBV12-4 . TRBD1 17 TGTGCCAGCAGTTTAGCACGGACAGGGGGCTCTGGAAACACCATATATTTT CASSLARTGGSGNTIYF
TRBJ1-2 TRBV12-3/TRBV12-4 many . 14 TGTGCCAGCAGTTTCACGGAGCGGAACTATGGCTACACCTTC CASSFTERNYGYTF
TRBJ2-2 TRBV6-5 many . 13 TGTGCCAGCAGTTACTCGATGGGCAGGGAGCTGTTTTTT CASSYSMGRELFF
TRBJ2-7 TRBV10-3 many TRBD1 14 TGTGCCATCAGCCCCGGGACAGAAGGAAACGAGCAGTACTTC CAISPGTEGNEQYF
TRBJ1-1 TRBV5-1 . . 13 TGCGCCAGCAGCTTGGGGCAGGGCCTTAAAGCTTTCTTT CASSLGQGLKAFF
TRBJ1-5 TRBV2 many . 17 TGTGCCAGCAGTGAAGGAAGGGCCACAACCCACAATCAGCCCCAGCATTTT CASSEGRATTHNQPQHF
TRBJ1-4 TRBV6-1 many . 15 TGTGCCAGCAGTGAAGGGTACAGAACTAATGAAAAACTGTTTTTT CASSEGYRTNEKLFF
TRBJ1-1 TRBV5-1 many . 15 TGCGCCAGCAGCTTGGGGGCACAGATGAACACTGAAGCTTTCTTT CASSLGAQMNTEAFF
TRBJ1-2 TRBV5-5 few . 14 TGTGCCAGCAAGACGACGGGGGACTTCCCTGGCTACACCTTC CASKTTGDFPGYTF
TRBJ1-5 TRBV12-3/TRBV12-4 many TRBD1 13 TGTGCCAGCAGGGGGGACAGGTTACTGTCCCAGCATTTT CASRGDRLLSQHF
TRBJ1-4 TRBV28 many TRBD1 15 TGTGCCAGCAGTGGGACAGGGGGATTTAATGAAAAACTGTTTTTT CASSGTGGFNEKLFF
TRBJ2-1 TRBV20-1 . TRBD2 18 TGCAGTGCTCCTTTAACTAGCGGTAATATTATCTCCTACAATGAGCAGTTCTTC CSAPLTSGNIISYNEQFF
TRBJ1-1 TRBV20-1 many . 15 TGCAGTGCTAGAGATCTTCCAGACGGGAACACTGAAGCTTTCTTT CSARDLPDGNTEAFF
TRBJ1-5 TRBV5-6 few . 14 TGTGCCAGCAGCTTAGATGCGAGCAATCAGCCCCAGCATTTT CASSLDASNQPQHF
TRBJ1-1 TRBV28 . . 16 TGTGCCAGCAGGGGATCCGGACAAGGAACGGACACTGAAGCTTTCTTT CASRGSGQGTDTEAFF
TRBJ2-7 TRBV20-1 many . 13 TGCAGTGCTAGTGGCAGCCAGACTTACGAGCAGTACTTC CSASGSQTYEQYF
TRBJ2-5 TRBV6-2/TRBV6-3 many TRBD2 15 TGTGCCAGCAGTTACTCCCCAGGCGGGGGTACCACCCAGTACTTC CASSYSPGGGTTQYF
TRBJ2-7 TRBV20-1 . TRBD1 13 TGCAGTGCTCTTGGACAGGGGGCCGGGGAGCAGTACTTC CSALGQGAGEQYF
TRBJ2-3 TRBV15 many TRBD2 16 TGTGCCACCAGCTGGGGGACTAGCGGGAGGGGGCATACGCAGTATTTT CATSWGTSGRGHTQYF
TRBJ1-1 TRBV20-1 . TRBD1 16 TGCAGTGCTAGTCGACAGGGGGCTCGTGTGGACACTGAAGCTTTCTTT CSASRQGARVDTEAFF
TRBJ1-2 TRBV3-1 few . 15 TGTGCCAGCAGCCCGCTGATCCTTAAAGCGTATGGCTACACCTTC CASSPLILKAYGYTF
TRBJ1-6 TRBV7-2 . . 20 TGTGCCAGCAGCTTATTCCTCAGACGGGGGCAGGGCCTCTATAATTCACCCCTCCACTTT CASSLFLRRGQGLYNSPLHF
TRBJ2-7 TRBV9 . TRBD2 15 TGTGCCAGCAGCGGGGAAGGACTAGGTTTCCACGAGCAGTACTTC CASSGEGLGFHEQYF
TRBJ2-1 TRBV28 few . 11 TGTGGGGTAAGGGGGTTACATGAGCAGTTCTTC CGVRGLHEQFF
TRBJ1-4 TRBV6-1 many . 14 TGTGCCAGCAGTCGGGGCCGGGGGAATGAAAAACTGTTTTTT CASSRGRGNEKLFF
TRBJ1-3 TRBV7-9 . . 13 TGTGCCAGCAGTTGGGGGACGGGAAACACCATATATTTT CASSWGTGNTIYF
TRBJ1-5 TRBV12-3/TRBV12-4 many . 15 TGTGCCAGCAGTTTAGGCGTCCCCGGCAATCAGCCCCAGCATTTT CASSLGVPGNQPQHF
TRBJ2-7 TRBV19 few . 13 TGTGCCAGTAGTATATCCCTACAATACGAGCAGTACTTC CASSISLQYEQYF